This TCR beta chain stems from a study of T cells in Graves' hyperthyroidism and ophthalmopathy. Study results and caveats: Researchers report that a 13 V-J model separated ophthalmopathy from stable hyperthyroidism.

V lost 5 bases, J lost 0 bases, and 13 bases lay in between. The CDR3 sequence is 15 residues long. Germline lookup yields CDR1 SEHNR and CDR2 FQNEAQ (reference sequence). Researchers took RNA transcripts and amplified the TCR beta CDR3 regions from them. A set of HTBI primers served as the primers for a first-round RT-PCR of the TCR CDR3. TCRdb independently ran MiXCR on the multiplex PCR reads; one entry per CDR3 protein. The sample has 150,000 or so distinct CDR3 sequences, approximately 9% seen once. The sample holds many counts of this clonotype. Its antigen is still unknown. The genes are TRBV7-9 and TRBJ1-1; D may be TRBD1 (5 bases). The sample consisted of blood. The source of this sequence is a woman younger than 35 with Graves' hyperthyroidism that later progressed to Graves' ophthalmopathy. CDR3 loop: CASSRPGLMNTEAFF. The CDR3 region has the DNA TGTGCCAGCAGCCGACCGGGACTTATGAACACTGAAGCTTTCTTT.